Below, one T cell receptor (beta chain) is given with its context. These data belong to a study of blood T cell repertoires in COVID-19. Looking at the study overall: Whether acute or convalescent, the COVID-19 samples came from the United States, Italy and Spain. T cells, B-cell-depleted T cells, or PBMCs provided the cDNA or gDNA that served as material.

Per the study methods: Estimates of nucleated cell counts were drawn from the amplification of reference gene primers. Measured with immunoSEQ multiplex PCR; TCRdb has only the in-frame clones, and not every one. V and J calls plus clone size are reproduced from that table; the DNA served to infer D and trimming. Here the sample spans approximately 210,000 clones, approximately 87% being singletons. Per germline, CDR1 DFQATT and CDR2 SNEGSKA (reference sequence). Trimming took off 0 bases at V and 4 bases at J, with 3 bases between the two ends. This CDR3 is 11 amino acids long. The origin of this receptor is a woman aged 70-85 years with active or convalescent COVID-19. This sequence joins TRBV20-1 and TRBJ2-5; D not resolved. The source material was peripheral blood. The CDR3 nucleotides read TGCAGTGCTAGAGAGGCAGAGACCCAGTACTTC. Encoded protein: CSAREAETQYF.